This T cell receptor beta chain was recovered during a study of T cells in Graves' hyperthyroidism and ophthalmopathy. Background on the study: At initial diagnosis, before any treatment had begun, peripheral blood was obtained.

Researchers took RNA transcripts and amplified the TCR beta CDR3 regions from them. First-round RT-PCR of the TCR CDR3 relied on the HTBI primer set. TCRdb re-called the multiplex PCR reads with MiXCR, one entry per CDR3 protein. The sample records approximately 600,000 distinct CDR3 sequences, approximately 15% being singletons. The sample holds many counts of this clonotype. Blood was obtained at the first hyperthyroidism diagnosis, which preceded any ophthalmopathy symptoms. PBMCs were obtained from approximately 9.2 ml fresh peripheral blood. This clonotype was sampled from a woman under 40 with Graves' hyperthyroidism that later progressed to Graves' ophthalmopathy. The source material was blood.

The CDR3 loop is CASSRTGEYTGELFF. The DNA of the CDR3 is TGTGCCAGCAGCAGGACAGGGGAGTACACCGGGGAGCTGTTTTTT. The V and J genes are TRBV12-3 or TRBV12-4 and TRBJ2-2; TRBD1 matches 9 bases. V shed 6 bases, J shed 3 bases, and the junction held 5 bases outside the gene matches. The CDR3 runs to 15 residues.